This TCR beta chain comes out of a study of blood T cell repertoires in COVID-19. Background on the study: Acute and convalescent COVID-19 specimens originated in the United States, Italy and Spain. The analysed material was cDNA or gDNA that came from T cells, B-cell-depleted T cells, or PBMCs.

CDR1 and CDR2 from the germline V gene are SGHRS and YFSETQ. The length of the CDR3 is 15 residues. V gave up 0 bases and J gave up 0 bases, with 7 bases separating them. Worth noting for this clone: This sample also contains other DNA sequences that code for the same CDR3.

Profiled with immunoSEQ multiplex PCR; TCRdb holds only in-frame clones, not every one. The sample lists roughly 160,000 clones, roughly 88% occurring once. The sequenced sample was PBMCs or T cells enriched from blood (not recorded which). The TCR comes from a woman aged 55-69 years who had recovered from COVID-19. This sequence joins TRBV5-1 and TRBJ1-3; D is unclear. The CDR3 nucleotides read TGCGCCAGCAGCTTGGGGCAGATCTCTGGAAACACCATATATTTT. It translates to CASSLGQISGNTIYF.